One sample yielded the 4 T cell receptor beta chains listed below, sequenced in a study of cytomegalovirus exposure and HLA in healthy donors. A multiplex PCR was run with 60 Vbeta primers and 13 Jbeta primers. Profiling relied on immunoSEQ multiplex PCR, and the TCRdb table lists in-frame clones only, not all of them. This sample has roughly 80,000 clones, with over 70% found just once. The sample consisted of PBMCs. These TCRs come from a man in his fifties or sixties in good health and CMV-seropositive.

The chain carries TRBV10-3 and TRBJ2-1, with 10 bases fitting TRBD2. CDR3 size: 15 residues. Germline V gives CDR1 ENHRY, CDR2 SYGVKD. Trimming took 10 bases from V and 4 from J; bases not matched to a gene: 10. The CDR3 protein is CASSDGLAEYNEQFF. The CDR3 region has the DNA TGTGCCAGCAGCGACGGACTAGCGGAGTACAATGAGCAGTTCTTC.

The chain recombines TRBV7-2 with TRBJ1-1; tentative D call: TRBD1 (6 bases). CDR3 length: 14 residues. V lost 6 bases and J lost 1, with 12 bases in between. From germline, CDR1 is SGHTA and CDR2 FQGNSA. The CDR3 nucleotides are TGTGCCAGCAGGGGGGCCAGGCGGAACACTGAAGCTTTCTTT. Protein sequence: CASRGARRNTEAFF.

The chain couples TRBV19 to TRBJ1-4, with 8 positions matching TRBD1. Germline lookup yields CDR1 LNHDA and CDR2 SQIVND (reference sequence). The CDR3 spans 17 residues. V dropped 3 bases and J dropped 2; count of bases not matched to a gene: 8. CDR3 protein: CASSIISGGSTNEKLFF. The DNA for the CDR3 is TGTGCCAGTAGTATTATATCAGGGGGCTCGACTAATGAAAAACTGTTTTTT.

The chain recombines TRBV12-5 with TRBJ2-7, with 12 bases lining up with TRBD2. CDR1 and CDR2 from the germline V gene are LGHNT and FRNRAP. V gave up 2 bases and J gave up 6 bases; unmatched junction bases: 8. The CDR3 loop spans 16 amino acids. Here the CDR3 DNA reads TGTGCTAGTGGTTTGCCGACTAGCGGGAGTTCTGCCGAGCAGTACTTC. Its protein product is CASGLPTSGSSAEQYF. The whole variable domain, remainder taken from reference TRBV12-5 and TRBJ2-7, is DARVTQTPRHKVTEMGQEVTMRCQPILGHNTVFWYRQTMMQGLELLAYFRNRAPLDDSGMPKDRFSAEMPDATLATLKIQPSEPRDSAVYFCASGLPTSGSSAEQYFGPGTRLTVT.